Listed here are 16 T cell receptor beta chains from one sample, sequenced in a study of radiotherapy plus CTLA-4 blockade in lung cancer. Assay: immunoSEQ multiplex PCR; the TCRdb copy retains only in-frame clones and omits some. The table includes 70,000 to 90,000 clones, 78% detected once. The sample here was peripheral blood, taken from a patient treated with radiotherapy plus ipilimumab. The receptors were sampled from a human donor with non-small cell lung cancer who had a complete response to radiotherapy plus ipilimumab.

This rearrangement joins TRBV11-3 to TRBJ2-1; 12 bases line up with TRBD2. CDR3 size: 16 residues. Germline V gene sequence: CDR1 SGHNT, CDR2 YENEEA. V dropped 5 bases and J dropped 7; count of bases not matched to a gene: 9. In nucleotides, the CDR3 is TGTGCCAGCAGCCCTAGACTAGCGGGAGATGGGAATGAGCAGTTCTTC. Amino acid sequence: CASSPRLAGDGNEQFF.

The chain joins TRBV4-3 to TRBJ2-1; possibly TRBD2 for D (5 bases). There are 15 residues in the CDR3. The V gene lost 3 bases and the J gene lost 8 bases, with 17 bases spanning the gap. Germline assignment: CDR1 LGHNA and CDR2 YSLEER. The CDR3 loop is CASSQGSAGKDEQFF. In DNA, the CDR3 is TGCGCCAGCAGCCAGGGTTCGGCCGGGAAGGATGAGCAGTTCTTC.

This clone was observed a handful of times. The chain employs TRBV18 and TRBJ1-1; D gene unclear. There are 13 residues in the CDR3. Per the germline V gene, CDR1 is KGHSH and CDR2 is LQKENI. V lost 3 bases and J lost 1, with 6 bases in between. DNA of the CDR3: TGTGCCAGCTCACCTGGAGCGAACACTGAAGCTTTCTTT. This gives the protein CASSPGANTEAFF.

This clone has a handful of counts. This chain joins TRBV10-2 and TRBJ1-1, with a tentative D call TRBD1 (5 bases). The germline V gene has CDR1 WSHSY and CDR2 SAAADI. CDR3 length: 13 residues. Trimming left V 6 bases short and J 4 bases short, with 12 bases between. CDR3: CASRRGIGTEAFF. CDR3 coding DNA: TGCGCCAGCAGGAGGGGAATAGGCACTGAAGCTTTCTTT.

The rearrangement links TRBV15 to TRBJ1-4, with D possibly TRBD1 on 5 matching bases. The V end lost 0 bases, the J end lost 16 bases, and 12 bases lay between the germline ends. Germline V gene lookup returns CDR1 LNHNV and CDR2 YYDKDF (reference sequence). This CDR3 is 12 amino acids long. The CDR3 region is CATSRDQGMRFF. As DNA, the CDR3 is TGTGCCACCAGCAGAGATCAGGGTATGCGGTTTTTT.

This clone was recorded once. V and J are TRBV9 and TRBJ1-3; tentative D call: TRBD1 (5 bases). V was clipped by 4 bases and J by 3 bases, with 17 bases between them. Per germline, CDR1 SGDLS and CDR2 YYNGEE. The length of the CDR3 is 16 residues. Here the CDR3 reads CASSSRGAPSGNTIYF. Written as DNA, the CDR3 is TGTGCCAGCAGCTCGAGAGGGGCCCCGAGTGGAAACACCATATATTTT.

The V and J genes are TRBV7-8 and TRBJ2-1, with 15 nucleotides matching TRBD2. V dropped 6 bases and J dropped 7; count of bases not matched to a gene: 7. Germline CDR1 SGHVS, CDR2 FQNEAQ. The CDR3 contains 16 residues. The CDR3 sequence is CASRHSGTSGRNEQFF. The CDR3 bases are TGTGCCAGCAGGCACTCCGGGACTAGCGGGAGGAATGAGCAGTTCTTC.

The DNA for the CDR3 is TGTGCCAGCAGTTTTCGTCTAGCGGGGTCCTACGAGCAGTACGTC. It codes for CASSFRLAGSYEQYV. The V call is TRBV27, the J call TRBJ2-7; 9 bases align to TRBD2. The CDR3 loop spans 15 amino acids. V trimming: 3 bases; J trimming: 1 base; junction bases outside the gene matches: 4. Germline assignment: CDR1 MNHEY and CDR2 SMNVEV (reference sequence).

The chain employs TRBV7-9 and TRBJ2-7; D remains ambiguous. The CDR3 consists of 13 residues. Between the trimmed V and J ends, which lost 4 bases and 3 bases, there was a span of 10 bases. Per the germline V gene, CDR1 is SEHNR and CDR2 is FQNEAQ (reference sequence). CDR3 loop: CASSSGRIYEQYV. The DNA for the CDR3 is TGTGCCAGCAGCTCCGGACGAATCTACGAGCAGTACGTC.

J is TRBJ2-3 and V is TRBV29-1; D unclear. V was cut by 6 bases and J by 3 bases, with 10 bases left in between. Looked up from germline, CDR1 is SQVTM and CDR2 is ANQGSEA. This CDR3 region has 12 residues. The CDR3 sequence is CSVAPLTDTQYF. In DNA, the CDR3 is TGCAGCGTAGCACCTCTAACAGATACGCAGTATTTT.

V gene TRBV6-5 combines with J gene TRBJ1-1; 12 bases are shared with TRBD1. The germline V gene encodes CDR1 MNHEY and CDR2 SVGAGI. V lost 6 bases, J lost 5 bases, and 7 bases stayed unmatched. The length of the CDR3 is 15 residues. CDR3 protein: CASSLGTGGKTEAFF. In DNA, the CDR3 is TGTGCCAGCAGCCTGGGGACAGGGGGCAAAACTGAAGCTTTCTTT.

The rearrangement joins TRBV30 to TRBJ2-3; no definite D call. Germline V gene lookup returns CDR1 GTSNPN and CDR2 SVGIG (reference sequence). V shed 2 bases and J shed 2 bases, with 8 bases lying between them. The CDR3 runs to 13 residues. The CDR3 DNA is TGTGCCTGGAGTCGGCAGTCCACAGATACGCAGTATTTT. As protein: CAWSRQSTDTQYF.

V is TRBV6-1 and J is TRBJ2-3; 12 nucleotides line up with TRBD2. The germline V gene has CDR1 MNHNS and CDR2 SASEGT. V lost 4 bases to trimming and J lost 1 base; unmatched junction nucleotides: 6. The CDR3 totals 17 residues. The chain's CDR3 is CASSGTSGTRRTDTQYF. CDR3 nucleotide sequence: TGTGCCAGCAGTGGGACTAGCGGGACTAGACGCACAGATACGCAGTATTTT.

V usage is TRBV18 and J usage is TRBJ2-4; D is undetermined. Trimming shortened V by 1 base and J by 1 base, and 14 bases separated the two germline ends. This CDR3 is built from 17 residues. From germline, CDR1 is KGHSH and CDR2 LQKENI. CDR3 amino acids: CASSPLDGDGAKNIQYF. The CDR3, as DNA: TGTGCCAGCTCACCACTGGATGGGGATGGGGCCAAAAACATTCAGTACTTC. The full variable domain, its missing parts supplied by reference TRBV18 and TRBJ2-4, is NAGVMQNPRHLVRRRGQEARLRCSPMKGHSHVYWYRQLPEEGLKFMVYLQKENIIDESGMPKERFSAEFPKEGPSILRIQQVVRGDSAAYFCASSPLDGDGAKNIQYFGAGTRLSVL.

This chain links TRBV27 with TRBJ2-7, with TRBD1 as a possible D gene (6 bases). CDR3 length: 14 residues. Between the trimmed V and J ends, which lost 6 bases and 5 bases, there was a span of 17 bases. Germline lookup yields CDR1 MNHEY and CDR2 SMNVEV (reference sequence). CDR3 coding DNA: TGTGCCAGCAGCTTACAGGGAGCCCGGCACGAGCAGTACTTC. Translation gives CASSLQGARHEQYF.

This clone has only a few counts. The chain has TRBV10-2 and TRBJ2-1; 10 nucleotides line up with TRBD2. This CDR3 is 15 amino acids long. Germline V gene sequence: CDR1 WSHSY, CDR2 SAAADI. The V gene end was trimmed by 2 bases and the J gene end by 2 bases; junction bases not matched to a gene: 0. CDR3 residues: CASSESGGAYNEQFF. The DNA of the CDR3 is TGCGCCAGCAGTGAGAGCGGGGGGGCCTACAATGAGCAGTTCTTC.